The entry below describes one T cell receptor beta chain. The data derive from a study of identical twins. TCRdb re-analysed the 5' RACE reads in MiXCR, keeping a single row per CDR3 protein. The sample comprises some 1,700,000 distinct CDR3 sequences, about 31% of which are singletons, and about 0.27% rests with the top ten. CDR1 is MNHNS, CDR2 SASEGT, per germline. The CDR3 is made up of 13 amino acids. The V and J ends lost 8 bases and 2 bases respectively, with 10 bases between them. The sequenced sample was cord blood. The TCR was taken from a newborn girl in good health. This chain connects TRBV6-1 to TRBJ1-5; D call uncertain. CDR3 amino acids: CASQTQGNQPQHF. CDR3 DNA sequence: TGTGCCAGCCAAACCCAGGGCAATCAGCCCCAGCATTTT.